These T cell receptor beta chains were read from a single sample in a study of technical replicates of blood from several donors. Assay: immunoSEQ multiplex PCR; the TCRdb copy retains only in-frame clones and omits some. The profile covers some 48,000 clones, with roughly 95% appearing a single time and 0.39% taken by the ten largest. The source material was T cells isolated from PBMCs. These receptors came from a human donor in good health. Each CDR3 is given with its conserved first and last residue. Each record gives: clone size, D gene, CDR3 length, J gene, V gene, CDR3 DNA, CDR3 protein. D genes are given only for firm matches. Some rows have no size entry. The others give once, few or many, or a class for an expanded clone.

clone size: -; D gene: TRBD1; CDR3 length: 15; J gene: TRBJ1-4; V gene: TRBV19; CDR3 DNA: TGTGCCAGCCGGGACAGGGGTTTTGCGAATGAAAAACTGTTTTTT; CDR3 protein: CASRDRGFANEKLFF
clone size: -; D gene: -; CDR3 length: 17; J gene: TRBJ1-3; V gene: TRBV6-1; CDR3 DNA: TGTGCCAGCAGTGAAGTAGAGGCAGGCCGGGGAGGAAACACCATATATTTT; CDR3 protein: CASSEVEAGRGGNTIYF
clone size: -; D gene: TRBD1; CDR3 length: 14; J gene: TRBJ2-1; V gene: TRBV10-2; CDR3 DNA: TGCGCCAGCAGTGAACAGGGGGCTTACAATGAGCAGTTCTTC; CDR3 protein: CASSEQGAYNEQFF
clone size: -; D gene: -; CDR3 length: 12; J gene: TRBJ2-1; V gene: TRBV5-1; CDR3 DNA: TGCGCCAGCAGCCCTCGTTTAAATGAGCAGTTCTTC; CDR3 protein: CASSPRLNEQFF
clone size: -; D gene: TRBD1; CDR3 length: 13; J gene: TRBJ2-7; V gene: TRBV7-9; CDR3 DNA: TGTGCCAGCAGCCCAGGACAGGTCTACGAGCAGTACTTC; CDR3 protein: CASSPGQVYEQYF
clone size: -; D gene: -; CDR3 length: 13; J gene: TRBJ2-2; V gene: TRBV2; CDR3 DNA: TGTGCCAGCAGTGATGGGTGGCGGGGGGAGCTGTTTTTT; CDR3 protein: CASSDGWRGELFF
clone size: -; D gene: -; CDR3 length: 14; J gene: TRBJ1-2; V gene: TRBV18; CDR3 DNA: TGTGCCAGCTCACCACAAGACAACCCCTATGGCTACACCTTC; CDR3 protein: CASSPQDNPYGYTF
clone size: -; D gene: TRBD1; CDR3 length: 14; J gene: TRBJ2-7; V gene: TRBV15; CDR3 DNA: TGTGCCACCAGCCGTCCCGGGACAGTGTACGAGCAGTACTTC; CDR3 protein: CATSRPGTVYEQYF
clone size: -; D gene: TRBD1; CDR3 length: 14; J gene: TRBJ1-5; V gene: TRBV9; CDR3 DNA: TGTGCCAGCAGCGGGACAGGGGGAAATCAGCCCCAGCATTTT; CDR3 protein: CASSGTGGNQPQHF
clone size: -; D gene: -; CDR3 length: 15; J gene: TRBJ2-7; V gene: TRBV30; CDR3 DNA: TGTGCCTGGAGTACGGTGGGTCAGGGGCGCTACGAGCAGTACTTC; CDR3 protein: CAWSTVGQGRYEQYF
clone size: -; D gene: TRBD2; CDR3 length: 16; J gene: TRBJ2-7; V gene: TRBV18; CDR3 DNA: TGTGCCAGCTCACCTTTGTCACTAGCGGGTCGCTACGAGCAGTACTTC; CDR3 protein: CASSPLSLAGRYEQYF
clone size: -; D gene: TRBD1; CDR3 length: 16; J gene: TRBJ1-2; V gene: TRBV27; CDR3 DNA: TGTGCCAGCAGTTCGGACAGGGGCGTAGCTAACTATGGCTACACCTTC; CDR3 protein: CASSSDRGVANYGYTF
clone size: -; D gene: -; CDR3 length: 13; J gene: TRBJ2-3; V gene: TRBV7-9; CDR3 DNA: TGTGCCAGCAGCTTTACTAATACAGATACGCAGTATTTT; CDR3 protein: CASSFTNTDTQYF
clone size: -; D gene: -; CDR3 length: 15; J gene: TRBJ1-2; V gene: TRBV19; CDR3 DNA: TGTGCTAGCCGGGGAAACAGAAGAGCTAACTATGGCTACACCTTC; CDR3 protein: CASRGNRRANYGYTF
clone size: -; D gene: -; CDR3 length: 14; J gene: TRBJ1-1; V gene: TRBV5-1; CDR3 DNA: TGCGCCAGCAGCTTGGGCGGGGGAATCACTGAAGCTTTCTTT; CDR3 protein: CASSLGGGITEAFF
clone size: -; D gene: TRBD2; CDR3 length: 12; J gene: TRBJ2-5; V gene: TRBV7-9; CDR3 DNA: TGTGCCAGCAGCTTTCCTAGCGGGACCCAGTACTTC; CDR3 protein: CASSFPSGTQYF
clone size: once; D gene: -; CDR3 length: 15; J gene: TRBJ1-1; V gene: TRBV9; CDR3 DNA: TGTGCCAGCAGCGTAGGGCACAGGACGAACACTGAAGCTTTCTTT; CDR3 protein: CASSVGHRTNTEAFF
clone size: -; D gene: TRBD1; CDR3 length: 13; J gene: TRBJ1-1; V gene: TRBV4-1; CDR3 DNA: TGCGCCAGCCGCGGACAGGAGAACACTGAAGCTTTCTTT; CDR3 protein: CASRGQENTEAFF
clone size: -; D gene: TRBD1; CDR3 length: 15; J gene: TRBJ2-7; V gene: TRBV6-1; CDR3 DNA: TGTGCCAGCAGTGAAGCGGGGACAGTTGCCTACGAGCAGTACTTC; CDR3 protein: CASSEAGTVAYEQYF
clone size: -; D gene: TRBD2; CDR3 length: 13; J gene: TRBJ2-1; V gene: TRBV29-1; CDR3 DNA: TGCAGCGTTGGGACTAGCGGGAGTGGTGAGCAGTTCTTC; CDR3 protein: CSVGTSGSGEQFF
clone size: -; D gene: -; CDR3 length: 14; J gene: TRBJ2-5; V gene: TRBV5-1; CDR3 DNA: TGCGCCAGCAGCTTAAGCGCCTTCCAGGAGACCCAGTACTTC; CDR3 protein: CASSLSAFQETQYF
clone size: once; D gene: TRBD1; CDR3 length: 14; J gene: TRBJ2-1; V gene: TRBV7-3; CDR3 DNA: TGTGCCAGCAGCTTAACGCCAGGGGGCGGTGAGCAGTTCTTC; CDR3 protein: CASSLTPGGGEQFF
clone size: -; D gene: -; CDR3 length: 13; J gene: TRBJ1-1; V gene: TRBV27; CDR3 DNA: TGTGCCAGCAGTTTAAGCACGGACACTGAAGCTTTCTTT; CDR3 protein: CASSLSTDTEAFF
clone size: -; D gene: -; CDR3 length: 15; J gene: TRBJ2-3; V gene: TRBV6-1; CDR3 DNA: TGTGCCAGCAGTGCCGGGACATACGGCGCAGATACGCAGTATTTT; CDR3 protein: CASSAGTYGADTQYF
clone size: once; D gene: -; CDR3 length: 15; J gene: TRBJ2-7; V gene: TRBV7-2; CDR3 DNA: TGTGCCAGCAGCTACAGGTCCCAGCGGGTCTACGAGCAGTACTTC; CDR3 protein: CASSYRSQRVYEQYF
clone size: -; D gene: -; CDR3 length: 12; J gene: TRBJ2-7; V gene: TRBV5-1; CDR3 DNA: TGCGCCAGCAGCTTTCAGGGTAGAGAGCAGTACTTC; CDR3 protein: CASSFQGREQYF
clone size: -; D gene: -; CDR3 length: 13; J gene: TRBJ1-1; V gene: TRBV2; CDR3 DNA: TGTGCCAGCAGTGCCGAGGGGAACACTGAAGCTTTCTTT; CDR3 protein: CASSAEGNTEAFF